This T cell receptor (beta chain) was retrieved from a study of blood T cell repertoires in COVID-19. Looking at the study overall: Nucleic acid was either cDNA or gDNA, and it came from T cells, B-cell-depleted T cells, or PBMCs.

The CDR3 totals 15 residues. V was clipped by 1 base and J by 2 bases, with 9 bases between them. Germline V CDR1 and CDR2: LGHNT, FRNRAP. Repertoires were generated with immunoSEQ multiplex PCR, while TCRdb's copy carries only in-frame clones and drops some. Of about 180,000 clones listed, about 82% are singletons. This clone has just one count. The source material was peripheral blood. The sequence came from a man in his 70s with active or convalescent COVID-19. The V gene is TRBV12-5, the J gene TRBJ1-3, with TRBD1 as a possible D gene (6 bases). The DNA for the CDR3 is TGTGCTAGTGGTTTGGGAACAGGGACTGGAAACACCATATATTTT. It yields the protein CASGLGTGTGNTIYF.